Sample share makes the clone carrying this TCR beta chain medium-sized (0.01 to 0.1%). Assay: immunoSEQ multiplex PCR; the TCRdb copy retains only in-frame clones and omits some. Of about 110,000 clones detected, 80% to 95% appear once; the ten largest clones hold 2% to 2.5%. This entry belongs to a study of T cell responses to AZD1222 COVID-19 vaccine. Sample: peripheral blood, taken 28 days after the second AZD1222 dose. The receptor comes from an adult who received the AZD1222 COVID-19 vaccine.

The CDR3 sequence is CASSPGLAGANEQFF. The CDR3 coding sequence is TGTGCCAGCAGCCCCGGACTAGCGGGGGCCAATGAGCAGTTCTTC. The chain employs TRBV7-2 and TRBJ2-1, with TRBD2 identical over 13 bases. Looked up from germline, CDR1 is SGHTA and CDR2 is FQGNSA. The CDR3 runs 15 residues. The junction had 4 bases not matched to a gene; V was cut back by 5 bases and J by 6 bases.